This is a list of T cell receptor beta chains from one sample in a study of cytomegalovirus exposure and HLA in healthy donors. Generated by immunoSEQ multiplex PCR, the TCRdb table keeps only in-frame clones and is missing some. The sample holds 150,000 to 200,000 clones; approximately 96% are singletons and the top ten take roughly 0.83%. The sample comprised PBMCs. The origin of the receptors is a woman aged 18-35 years in good health and CMV-seronegative. Both conserved end residues are part of each CDR3. The D gene is left open where the match is weak. Some rows have no size entry. The others give once, few or many, or a class for an expanded clone.

15,TRBJ2-2,TRBV7-9,.,.,CASSSGLAGTGELFF,TGTGCCAGCAGCTCCGGGCTAGCCGGCACCGGGGAGCTGTTTTTT
15,TRBJ2-7,TRBV5-5,.,once,CASSFGVPGTYEQYF,TGTGCCAGCAGCTTCGGGGTACCCGGGACCTACGAGCAGTACTTC
15,TRBJ2-1,TRBV9,TRBD1,.,CASTRGTGSYNEQFF,TGTGCCAGTACAAGAGGGACAGGATCCTACAATGAGCAGTTCTTC
15,TRBJ2-5,TRBV11-3,TRBD1,.,CASSSGQGARETQYF,TGTGCCAGCAGCTCAGGACAGGGGGCTCGGGAGACCCAGTACTTC
13,TRBJ1-5,TRBV5-1,.,.,CASSLTGLQPQHF,TGCGCCAGCAGCTTAACAGGGCTTCAGCCCCAGCATTTT
14,TRBJ1-4,TRBV5-1,TRBD1,.,CASSMDRETEKLFF,TGCGCCAGCAGCATGGACAGGGAAACTGAAAAACTGTTTTTT
15,TRBJ1-1,TRBV6-6,TRBD1,.,CASSAPGQGNTEAFF,TGTGCCAGCAGTGCACCGGGACAGGGAAACACTGAAGCTTTCTTT
13,TRBJ1-1,TRBV25-1,.,.,CASSLGSGTEAFF,TGTGCCAGCAGTCTGGGGAGCGGCACTGAAGCTTTCTTT
13,TRBJ2-7,TRBV5-4,TRBD2,.,CASSLAAGLEQYF,TGTGCCAGCAGCTTGGCAGCGGGGCTCGAGCAGTACTTC
16,TRBJ1-4,TRBV14,.,.,CASSQAQIHSNEKLFF,TGTGCCAGCAGCCAAGCCCAGATCCACAGTAATGAAAAACTGTTTTTT
14,TRBJ2-7,TRBV12-5,TRBD1,.,CASGLAGTGGEQYF,TGTGCTAGTGGTTTGGCCGGGACAGGCGGCGAGCAGTACTTC
14,TRBJ1-1,TRBV5-1,.,.,CASSLDRGNTEAFF,TGCGCCAGCAGCTTGGATCGGGGGAACACTGAAGCTTTCTTT
14,TRBJ1-2,TRBV6-4,TRBD1,few,CASRHDRAAYGYTF,TGTGCCAGCAGACACGACAGGGCTGCCTATGGCTACACCTTC
14,TRBJ2-2,TRBV27,.,.,CASSLIGNTGELFF,TGTGCCAGCAGTCTCATCGGGAACACCGGGGAGCTGTTTTTT
13,TRBJ1-2,TRBV5-1,.,.,CASSFSGENGYTF,TGCGCCAGCAGCTTCTCAGGGGAGAATGGCTACACCTTC
11,TRBJ2-7,TRBV6-5,.,.,CASSPYYEQYF,TGTGCCAGCAGTCCCTACTACGAGCAGTACTTC
15,TRBJ2-1,TRBV7-7,TRBD2,.,CASSLLAGSYNEQFF,TGTGCTAGCAGCCTACTAGCGGGGTCCTACAATGAGCAGTTCTTC
12,TRBJ2-5,TRBV29-1,TRBD1,.,CSASQGAMTQYF,TGCAGCGCCAGCCAGGGGGCTATGACCCAGTACTTC
14,TRBJ2-7,TRBV7-8,.,once,CASSSQGAFDEQYF,TGTGCCAGCAGCTCCCAGGGTGCCTTCGACGAGCAGTACTTC
15,TRBJ1-2,TRBV6-5,TRBD1,.,CASSYSTGGYYGYTF,TGTGCCAGCAGTTACTCGACAGGGGGTTACTATGGCTACACCTTC
13,TRBJ1-5,TRBV10-1,.,.,CASRSGGDQPQHF,TGCGCCAGCAGAAGTGGAGGGGATCAGCCCCAGCATTTT
17,TRBJ2-3,TRBV23-1,.,.,CASSQSPPGTRGDTQYF,TGCGCCAGCAGTCAATCTCCTCCAGGGACTCGTGGAGATACGCAGTATTTT
13,TRBJ2-2,TRBV5-1,TRBD1,.,CASSMGQSGELFF,TGCGCCAGCAGCATGGGACAGTCCGGGGAGCTGTTTTTT
13,TRBJ2-7,TRBV11-3,TRBD1,.,CASSRQGAYEQYF,TGTGCCAGCAGTAGACAGGGGGCCTACGAGCAGTACTTC
14,TRBJ1-2,TRBV18,TRBD1,.,CASSPGTGNYGYTF,TGTGCCAGCTCACCGGGGACAGGGAACTATGGCTACACCTTC
16,TRBJ1-4,TRBV2,.,.,CASSDLKSVPNEKLFF,TGTGCCAGCAGTGATCTTAAGTCAGTACCTAATGAAAAACTGTTTTTT
13,TRBJ1-1,TRBV6-1,.,.,CASTPQVNTEAFF,TGTGCCAGCACCCCACAGGTGAACACTGAAGCTTTCTTT
13,TRBJ1-2,TRBV2,.,.,CASSGQTNYGYTF,TGTGCCAGCAGTGGACAGACTAACTATGGCTACACCTTC
15,TRBJ2-1,TRBV6-1,.,.,CASSEAGNSYNEQFF,TGTGCCAGCAGTGAAGCCGGGAATTCTTACAATGAGCAGTTCTTC
15,TRBJ1-2,TRBV5-1,TRBD1,.,CASSVTGEEARGYTF,TGCGCCAGCAGCGTAACAGGGGAGGAGGCGCGCGGCTACACCTTC
14,TRBJ2-7,TRBV4-1,TRBD1,.,CASSLGTGNYEQYF,TGCGCCAGCAGCCTCGGGACAGGGAACTACGAGCAGTACTTC
15,TRBJ2-7,TRBV7-7,.,.,CASSLDRFRSHEQYF,TGTGCTAGCAGCTTAGACAGGTTCAGGTCTCACGAGCAGTACTTC
11,TRBJ2-7,TRBV29-1,.,once,CSVEGSGEQYF,TGCAGCGTTGAAGGGAGCGGCGAGCAGTACTTC
13,TRBJ1-1,TRBV9,.,once,CASSVATSREAFF,TGTGCCAGCAGCGTAGCTACGAGTCGTGAAGCTTTCTTT
14,TRBJ2-5,TRBV6-5,.,.,CASSQGILQETQYF,TGTGCCAGCAGTCAGGGTATCCTACAAGAGACCCAGTACTTC
14,TRBJ1-6,TRBV7-2,.,.,CASSLVSGDSPLHF,TGTGCCAGCAGCTTAGTGTCGGGGGATTCACCCCTCCACTTT
15,TRBJ1-4,TRBV7-6,.,.,CASSLSGIRVEKLFF,TGTGCCAGCAGCTTATCAGGGATTCGTGTGGAAAAACTGTTTTTT
13,TRBJ2-3,TRBV18,.,.,CASSPPSADTQYF,TGTGCCAGCTCACCACCGTCCGCAGATACGCAGTATTTT
14,TRBJ2-7,TRBV7-2,.,once,CASSFITSSYEQYF,TGTGCCAGCAGCTTTATCACGAGCTCCTACGAGCAGTACTTC
16,TRBJ1-3,TRBV5-1,.,.,CASSFSDRAGGNTIYF,TGCGCCAGCAGCTTCTCCGATAGGGCGGGTGGAAACACCATATATTTT
17,TRBJ2-2,TRBV4-3,TRBD2,.,CASSQDGWGGNTGELFF,TGCGCCAGCAGCCAAGATGGGTGGGGGGGAAACACCGGGGAGCTGTTTTTT
15,TRBJ1-2,TRBV10-3,.,.,CAIRESQGSNYGYTF,TGTGCCATCAGGGAATCACAGGGTTCTAACTATGGCTACACCTTC
14,TRBJ1-1,TRBV6-5,.,.,CASRRRWASSEAFF,TGTGCCAGCAGAAGGAGGTGGGCCTCAAGTGAAGCTTTCTTT
11,TRBJ1-1,TRBV20-1,.,.,CSAPMNTEAFF,TGCAGTGCCCCAATGAACACTGAAGCTTTCTTT
14,TRBJ1-1,TRBV30,TRBD1,.,CAWSVVQGRTEAFF,TGTGCCTGGAGTGTTGTACAGGGGAGGACTGAAGCTTTCTTT
16,TRBJ2-7,TRBV9,TRBD2,.,CASSVGSSGVAYEQYF,TGTGCCAGCAGCGTAGGGTCTAGCGGGGTAGCCTACGAGCAGTACTTC
15,TRBJ2-5,TRBV7-9,TRBD2,.,CASSFQRGVQETQYF,TGTGCCAGCAGCTTTCAACGGGGGGTTCAAGAGACCCAGTACTTC